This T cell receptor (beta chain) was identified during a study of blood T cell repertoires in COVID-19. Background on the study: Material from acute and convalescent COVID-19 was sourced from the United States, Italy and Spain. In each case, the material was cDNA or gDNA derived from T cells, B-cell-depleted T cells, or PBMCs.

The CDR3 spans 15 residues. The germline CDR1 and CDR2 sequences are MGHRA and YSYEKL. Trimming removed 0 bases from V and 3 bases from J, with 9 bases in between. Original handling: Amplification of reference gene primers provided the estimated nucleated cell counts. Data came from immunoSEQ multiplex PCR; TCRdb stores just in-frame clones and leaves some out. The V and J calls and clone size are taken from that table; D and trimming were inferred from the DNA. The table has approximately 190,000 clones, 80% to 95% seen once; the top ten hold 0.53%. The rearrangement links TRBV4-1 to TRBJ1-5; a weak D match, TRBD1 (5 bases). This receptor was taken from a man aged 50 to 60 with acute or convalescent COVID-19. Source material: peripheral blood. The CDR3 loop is CASSQEAGFNQPQHF. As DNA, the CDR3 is TGCGCCAGCAGCCAAGAAGCAGGGTTCAATCAGCCCCAGCATTTT.